The clone carrying this TCR beta chain has at least ten counts. This sample was taken from a study of T cells in Graves' hyperthyroidism and ophthalmopathy. V was cut by 5 bases and J by 0 bases, with 11 bases left in between. There are 15 residues in the CDR3. Germline V lookup: CDR1 KGHSH, CDR2 LQKENI. RNA transcripts served as the template for amplifying TCR beta CDR3 regions. A first-round RT-PCR of the TCR CDR3 used the HTBI primer set. TCRdb reprocessed the multiplex PCR reads with MiXCR, giving one entry per CDR3 protein. The table records some 580,000 distinct CDR3 sequences, approximately 16% of them present only once.

This sequence was found in a woman between 40 and 50 years old with Graves' ophthalmopathy. Source material: blood. The chain joins TRBV18 to TRBJ1-3, with D maybe TRBD1 (6 bases). The CDR3 sequence: CASSRTASSGNTIYF. CDR3 nucleotides: TGTGCCAGCTCAAGGACAGCGAGCTCTGGAAACACCATATATTTT.